This T cell receptor (beta chain) was retrieved from a study of post-analysis software for immune sequencing data. Unique molecular identifiers featured in each of the TCR beta cDNA libraries. TCRdb re-called the PCR reads through MiXCR, storing one row per CDR3 protein. The repertoire consists of approximately 630,000 distinct CDR3 sequences, with more than 50% occurring once and the leading ten covering around 11%. CDR1 and CDR2 (germline): SQVTM, ANQGSEA. There are 14 residues in the CDR3. V gave up 2 bases and J gave up 4 bases; unmatched junction bases: 5. In regard to this clonotype: Its cognate antigen is unknown.

Study-wide results and caveats: About five TRBV segments occurring more often in patients than controls included TRBV5-6, TRBV5-1 and TRBV20-1.

The receptor comes from a girl between 2 and 10 years old with multiple sclerosis. This chain connects TRBV29-1 to TRBJ1-1, with 9 bases aligning to TRBD1. Material: blood. The CDR3 DNA reads TGCAGCGTTGAACTCGGACAGGGGCCCACTGAAGCTTTCTTT. Residues: CSVELGQGPTEAFF. The whole variable domain, remainder taken from reference TRBV29-1 and TRBJ1-1, is SAVISQKPSRDICQRGTSLTIQCQVDSQVTMMFWYRQQPGQSLTLIATANQGSEATYESGFVIDKFPISRPNLTFSTLTVSNMSPEDSSIYLCSVELGQGPTEAFFGQGTRLTVV.